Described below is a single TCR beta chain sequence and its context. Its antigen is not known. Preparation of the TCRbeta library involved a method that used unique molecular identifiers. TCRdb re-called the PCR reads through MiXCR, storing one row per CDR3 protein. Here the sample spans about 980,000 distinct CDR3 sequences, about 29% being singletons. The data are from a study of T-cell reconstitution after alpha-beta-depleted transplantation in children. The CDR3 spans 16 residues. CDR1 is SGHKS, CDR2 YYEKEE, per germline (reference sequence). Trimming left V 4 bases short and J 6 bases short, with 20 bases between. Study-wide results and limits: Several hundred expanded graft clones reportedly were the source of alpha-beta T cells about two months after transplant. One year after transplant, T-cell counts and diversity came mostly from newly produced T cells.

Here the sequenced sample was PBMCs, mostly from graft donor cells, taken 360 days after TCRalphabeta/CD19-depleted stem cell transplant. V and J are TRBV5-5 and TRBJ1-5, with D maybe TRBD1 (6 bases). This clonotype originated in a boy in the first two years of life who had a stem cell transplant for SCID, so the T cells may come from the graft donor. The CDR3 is CASSLAGGGPFQPQHF. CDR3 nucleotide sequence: TGTGCCAGCAGCCTCGCCGGGGGGGGCCCCTTTCAGCCCCAGCATTTT.